This T cell receptor beta chain was recorded in a study of human thymus T cells. Study-wide findings and caveats: The authors found apparently biased V and J gene usage in thymic and blood repertoires.

TCRdb's copy holds only in-frame clones and misses some; the assay was immunoSEQ multiplex PCR. The repertoire holds about 78,000 clones, with approximately 96% as singletons. Resections removed during corrective heart surgery provided the thymus tissue used. Healthy Finnish infants having corrective surgery for congenital heart defects served as donors. Germline CDR1 is MNHEY and CDR2 is SVGAGI. The CDR3 runs to 13 residues. V gave up 6 bases and J gave up 2 bases; unmatched junction bases: 4. With respect to this clone: The antigen remains unidentified.

The V gene is TRBV6-5, the J gene TRBJ2-7; 7 bases map to TRBD1. The sequence came from a boy in the first two years of life with a congenital heart defect but otherwise immunologically healthy. Sequencing was performed on thymus tissue. The CDR3 nucleotides read TGTGCCAGCAGATCCGGACAGGCCTACGAGCAGTACTTC. Its translation is CASRSGQAYEQYF.